The T cell receptor beta chain described here comes from a study of T cell repertoires in cytomegalovirus infection. The V and J ends lost 5 bases and 4 bases, in that order; junction bases with no gene match: 6. The CDR3 loop spans 16 amino acids. Germline lookup yields CDR1 SGHVS and CDR2 FNYEAQ. TCRdb fed the reads into MiXCR, producing one record per CDR3 protein. The table shows 150,000 to 200,000 distinct CDR3 sequences, with over 15% occurring only once. This clonotype was seen only a few times. The genes are TRBV7-6 and TRBJ2-2; 11 bases align to TRBD2. The TCR sequence derives from a human donor in good health (CMV status not recorded). Some clones in this sample may be carry-over from other donors' samples. Source material: CD8+ T cells from PBMCs. CDR3 nucleotide sequence: TGTGCCAGCAGCCTCACTAGCGGGAGTGGCACCGGGGAGCTGTTTTTT. Encoded protein: CASSLTSGSGTGELFF.